This TCR beta chain was captured in a study of T cells after yellow fever vaccination. Study observations and caveats: Booster samples showed a return of most primary-vaccination clones (roughly 96% CD4, approximately 88% CD8).

Per germline, CDR1 SGDLS and CDR2 YYNGEE. The junction had 5 bases not matched to a gene; V was cut back by 3 bases and J by 6 bases. The CDR3 extends over 14 amino acids. This clonotype was found many times. TCR cDNA was made by 5'RACE template switching, adding a universal primer site and UMIs. MiXCR, applied by TCRdb to the 5' RACE reads, yields one record per CDR3 protein. The repertoire holds roughly 100,000 distinct CDR3 sequences, with roughly 9% as singletons. The sequence was obtained from a man between 18 and 29 years old who received the YFV17D yellow fever vaccine. Sample: CD8+ T cells not binding an NS4B(214-222) dextramer, sorted from PBMCs, taken roughly 15 days after the first yellow fever vaccination. The chain links TRBV9 to TRBJ2-2, with 7 bases aligning to TRBD2. This CDR3 is CASSASGGAGELFF. The DNA for the CDR3 is TGTGCCAGCAGCGCTAGCGGTGGGGCCGGGGAGCTGTTTTTT.